The 9 T cell receptor beta chains listed next were all sequenced from one sample in a study of graft-versus-host responses after intestinal transplantation. Which antigens these TCRs recognize remains unknown. Produced via immunoSEQ multiplex PCR; TCRdb's table is partial and in-frame only. The sample yields fewer than 80,000 clones, around nine tenths seen once. Source: unstimulated CD8+ T cells sorted from spleen or lymph node cells, taken before transplant. Receptors were obtained from a human donor who was the organ donor for an intestinal transplant.

This chain connects TRBV4-1 to TRBJ1-2; 7 positions match TRBD1. This CDR3 region has 15 residues. The J segment lost 5 bases and the V segment lost 3 bases, leaving 9 bases of the junction unmatched. Germline CDR1 reads MGHRA; CDR2 reads YSYEKL. The CDR3 nucleotides are TGCGCCAGCAGCCAGGCCGGGACAGACACTTATGGCTACACCTTC. It is translated as CASSQAGTDTYGYTF.

The chain couples TRBV28 to TRBJ1-1; weak D call: TRBD1 (6 bases). The CDR3 runs to 14 residues. The V gene lost 4 bases and the J gene lost 2 bases, with 11 bases spanning the gap. Germline CDR1 and CDR2: MDHEN and SYDVKM. The CDR3 here is CASSWGTTNTEAFF. CDR3 coding DNA: TGTGCCAGCAGTTGGGGGACAACCAACACTGAAGCTTTCTTT. The full variable domain, its missing parts supplied by reference TRBV28 and TRBJ1-1, is DVKVTQSSRYLVKRTGEKVFLECVQDMDHENMFWYRQDPGLGLRLIYFSYDVKMKEKGDIPEGYSVSREKKERFSLILESASTNQTSMYLCASSWGTTNTEAFFGQGTRLTVV.

The chain couples TRBV6-5 to TRBJ2-6; possible D gene TRBD2, 5 bases. CDR1 is MNHEY, CDR2 SVGAGI, per germline. The CDR3 runs to 16 residues. The V end was cut by 0 bases, the J end by 2 bases, with 8 bases between. The CDR3 sequence: CASSYSNGAGANVLTF. The CDR3 DNA follows: TGTGCCAGCAGTTACTCGAACGGGGCTGGGGCCAACGTCCTGACTTTC.

The chain joins TRBV5-1 to TRBJ2-7; the match to TRBD2 covers 7 bases. In germline, CDR1 is SGHRS, CDR2 YFSETQ. The CDR3 contains 17 residues. V dropped 4 bases and J dropped 2; count of bases not matched to a gene: 15. The CDR3 DNA sequence: TGCGCCAGCAGCCTTGGGTGGGGGAGGGCCGGGGCCTACGAGCAGTACTTC. It codes for CASSLGWGRAGAYEQYF.

The V and J genes are TRBV28 and TRBJ1-2; tentatively, D is TRBD1 (5 bases). CDR1 is MDHEN and CDR2 is SYDVKM in the germline V gene. V was trimmed by 6 bases and J by 2 bases, leaving 10 bases between them. The CDR3 is 13 residues long. The CDR3 region is CASRFQGNYGYTF. CDR3 nucleotide sequence: TGTGCCAGCAGGTTTCAGGGAAACTATGGCTACACCTTC.

The chain joins TRBV11-2 to TRBJ2-1, with 8 bases fitting TRBD1. CDR3 length: 14 amino acids. The V segment lost 8 bases and the J segment 2 bases; nucleotides outside the gene matches: 5. Germline loops: CDR1 SGHAT, CDR2 FQNNGV. The CDR3 reads CASVEDRAYNEQFF. CDR3 sequence (DNA): TGTGCCAGCGTTGAGGACAGGGCCTACAATGAGCAGTTCTTC.

The CDR3, as DNA: TGTGCCAGCAGTTATGGGACAGGGGTGCAAGCTTTCTTT. This codes for CASSYGTGVQAFF. V gene TRBV6-5 combines with J gene TRBJ1-1; 10 nucleotides line up with TRBD1. CDR3 length equals 13 residues. Trimming cost V 3 bases and J 9 bases; bases outside gene matches: 4. The germline V gene encodes CDR1 MNHEY and CDR2 SVGAGI.

The chain recombines TRBV5-1 with TRBJ1-1; 8 bases line up with TRBD1. The V gene end was trimmed by 2 bases and the J gene end by 3 bases; junction bases not matched to a gene: 6. This CDR3 contains 15 residues. CDR1 is SGHRS and CDR2 is YFSETQ in the germline V gene. CDR3 region: CASSFPDRDDTEAFF. The CDR3 coding sequence is TGCGCCAGCAGCTTCCCGGACAGGGATGACACTGAAGCTTTCTTT.

This sequence joins TRBV9 and TRBJ1-2, with 11 bases fitting TRBD1. Trimming took 3 bases from V and 4 from J; bases not matched to a gene: 8. The CDR3 loop spans 16 amino acids. The germline gives CDR1 SGDLS, CDR2 YYNGEE. Here the CDR3 reads CASSGDRGKDGYGYTF. CDR3 coding DNA: TGTGCCAGCAGCGGGGACAGGGGGAAAGACGGCTATGGCTACACCTTC.